The present T cell receptor (beta chain) was sequenced within a study of T cells in Graves' hyperthyroidism and ophthalmopathy (dated by TCRdb to between 2018 and 2021). For the wider study: Peripheral blood was collected at initial diagnosis, before any treatment. To identify distinguishing TCR V-J signatures, a discovery cohort of about a hundred patients was used, comprising roughly 45 with Graves' ophthalmopathy and around 57 with stable Graves' hyperthyroidism. The paper describes TCR Vbeta CDR3 sequencing of 140 or so peripheral blood samples, made up of about 41 ophthalmopathy patients, around 73 hyperthyroidism patients and some 17 progressor patients. The 75 to 100 discovery patients were divided at random into training and test sets in a 7:3 ratio. Once sampling was done, hyperthyroidism patients were given methimazole at a starting dose of 30 mg daily, whereas ophthalmopathy patients were given high-dose intravenous methylprednisolone. In about 6 Graves' hyperthyroidism patients, the study also compared T-cell repertoires from thyroid tissue with T-cell repertoires from blood. Whether ophthalmopathy could be predicted prospectively was tested in an independent validation cohort made up of roughly 19 hyperthyroidism patients plus 17 patients who later progressed to ophthalmopathy.

A patient counted as having stable Graves' hyperthyroidism if no progression to ophthalmopathy occurred over 18 months of follow-up. The hyperthyroidism patients were between 18 and 65 years old and newly diagnosed, with a disease duration of less than 2 months. The study excluded patients with uncontrolled infections, other autoimmune diseases, pregnancy or lactation. Diagnoses were based on clinical symptoms, serum thyroxine and TRAb, thyroid ultrasound and orbital computed tomography. Ficoll-Paque density gradient centrifugation was used to isolate PBMCs from under 11 ml of fresh peripheral blood. Trizol reagent was used to extract total RNA, and RNA quality was then checked on an Agilent 2100 Bioanalyzer. For CDR1 and CDR2, the germline V gene (reference sequence) lists LNHDA and SQIVND. The junction shows trimming of 3 bases on V and 5 bases on J, plus 13 bases between the germline ends. From its cysteine to its phenylalanine, the CDR3 spans 14 amino acids. CDR3 DNA is the only sequence kept; it has 42 bases, read in frame from the first base.

The TCR beta CDR3 regions were amplified from RNA transcripts. The TCR CDR3 was subjected to a first round of RT-PCR using the HTBI primer set and the Qiagen OneStep RT-PCR kit. Libraries were constructed in a second round of multiplex PCR, after which size selection and purification were performed. Paired-end sequencing of the libraries was performed with 100 bp reads on an Illumina HiSeq2000. Per the authors' processing: Raw data were processed with SOAPnuke, discarding reads with adapters, uncalled bases, mean Phred below 15, or no exact constant-primer or identifier match. High-quality paired reads were merged with COPE v1.2.5, and unique nucleotide sequences were defined as clonotypes. MiTCR v1.1 was used to align clonotypes to the IMGT TRBV, TRBD and TRBJ reference segments. Analysis was restricted to V-J combinations with a frequency above 0.0001, which covered roughly 99% of repertoires. A TCS score was defined as the ratio of F50 (clonal expansion) to E x V (chaos), with BLOSUM62-based TCRdist applied between CDR3 peptides within each V-J. Welch's t-statistics and random forest reduced some 510 V-J features to fewer than 15, which were used in a naive Bayes classifier (R e1071). TCRdb reran the public reads through fastp at Q25 and MiXCR, keeping productive beta chains. Merged by CDR3 protein, the rows form single entries marked with the most common genes and DNA. The V and J calls follow TCRdb's processing rather than the paper's. This sample gives about 510,000 distinct CDR3 sequences in total; 13% to 15% of them show up just once. Clones ranked in the top ten supply approximately 14% of the sample.

Concerning this clonotype itself: Its recognized antigen is unknown. Per-base quality was not reported, and no clone a single base away is much larger than it.

What the research found in general, with its limitations: Most expanded thyroid clonotypes (frequency above 0.001) were also detected in blood, a finding suggesting that blood repertoires may reflect thyroid immune responses. A 13 V-J signature model separated ophthalmopathy from stable hyperthyroidism, with nearly 90% sensitivity and roughly 82% specificity in cross-validation and 80%/75% in testing. In validation, the model predicted progression to ophthalmopathy with roughly 66% sensitivity and roughly 75% specificity, a median of approximately 6.5 months before onset. Sample size was not statistically predetermined, and blinding of investigators to group allocation was not performed.

The rearrangement joined TRBV19 to TRBJ1-1, with TRBD1 tentatively as D gene (5 bases match). Sequenced: blood. The sequence derives from a woman aged 40 to 55 with Graves' hyperthyroidism. The CDR3 protein sequence reads: CASSIGRERTEAFF. The DNA sequence is as follows: TGTGCCAGTAGTATCGGCAGGGAGAGGACTGAAGCTTTCTTT.